The rows below give T cell receptor beta chains drawn from one sample of a study of blood T cell repertoires in COVID-19. The table came from immunoSEQ multiplex PCR; TCRdb's copy has only in-frame clones and leaves some out. The repertoire consists of 150,000 to 200,000 clones, with about four fifths occurring once and the leading ten covering about 6.9%. Input material: peripheral blood. The receptors were sampled from a man aged 55-75 years with acute or convalescent COVID-19. Each CDR3 is given with its conserved first and last residue. D genes are given only for firm matches. Size is omitted from some rows. Given values are once, few, many or a class for expanded clones.

V gene: TRBV5-1; clone size: .; D gene: TRBD2; J gene: TRBJ2-5; CDR3 protein: CASSFTGGPRETQYF; CDR3 DNA: TGCGCCAGCAGCTTTACGGGAGGGCCGCGGGAGACCCAGTACTTC
V gene: TRBV9; clone size: .; D gene: .; J gene: TRBJ2-7; CDR3 protein: CASSATTGFEQYF; CDR3 DNA: TGTGCCAGCAGCGCAACTACAGGGTTCGAGCAGTACTTC
V gene: TRBV18; clone size: .; D gene: TRBD1; J gene: TRBJ1-5; CDR3 protein: CASSRDRGDQPQHF; CDR3 DNA: TGTGCCAGCTCACGGGACAGGGGGGACCAGCCCCAGCATTTT
V gene: TRBV9; clone size: .; D gene: TRBD2; J gene: TRBJ2-2; CDR3 protein: CASSVGGSILNTGELFF; CDR3 DNA: TGTGCCAGCAGCGTCGGGGGGTCAATACTGAACACCGGGGAGCTGTTTTTT
V gene: TRBV2; clone size: .; D gene: .; J gene: TRBJ1-1; CDR3 protein: CASGQGQWSTEAFF; CDR3 DNA: TGTGCCAGCGGGCAGGGTCAATGGAGCACTGAAGCTTTCTTT
V gene: TRBV18; clone size: few; D gene: .; J gene: TRBJ1-1; CDR3 protein: CASSPQNTEAFF; CDR3 DNA: TGTGCCAGCTCACCCCAAAACACTGAAGCTTTCTTT
V gene: TRBV19; clone size: few; D gene: .; J gene: TRBJ2-7; CDR3 protein: CASSPRDSYEQYF; CDR3 DNA: TGTGCCAGTAGCCCTCGGGACTCCTACGAGCAGTACTTC
V gene: TRBV6-2/TRBV6-3; clone size: .; D gene: .; J gene: TRBJ1-2; CDR3 protein: CASSLTGYGYTF; CDR3 DNA: TGTGCCAGCAGTTTGACAGGCTATGGCTACACCTTC
V gene: TRBV2; clone size: .; D gene: TRBD1; J gene: TRBJ1-1; CDR3 protein: CASSWTGGAFF; CDR3 DNA: TGTGCCAGCAGCTGGACAGGGGGAGCTTTCTTT
V gene: TRBV9; clone size: .; D gene: TRBD1; J gene: TRBJ1-4; CDR3 protein: CASSSRQGEGEKLFF; CDR3 DNA: TGTGCCAGCAGCTCCCGACAGGGAGAGGGTGAAAAACTGTTTTTT
V gene: TRBV11-2; clone size: .; D gene: TRBD2; J gene: TRBJ2-2; CDR3 protein: CASSSLAGVRAGELFF; CDR3 DNA: TGTGCCAGCAGTTCACTAGCGGGAGTTCGCGCCGGGGAGCTGTTTTTT
V gene: TRBV5-6; clone size: .; D gene: .; J gene: TRBJ1-2; CDR3 protein: CASSHRTRPNYGYTF; CDR3 DNA: TGTGCCAGCAGCCACAGGACACGACCTAACTATGGCTACACCTTC
V gene: TRBV18; clone size: .; D gene: TRBD2; J gene: TRBJ2-1; CDR3 protein: CATLGLAGVSGEQFF; CDR3 DNA: TGTGCCACCCTTGGACTAGCGGGAGTAAGCGGGGAGCAGTTCTTC
V gene: TRBV28; clone size: .; D gene: TRBD1; J gene: TRBJ1-5; CDR3 protein: CASSSWGGSGQGMYSNQPQHF; CDR3 DNA: TGTGCCAGCAGTTCATGGGGTGGTTCGGGACAGGGGATGTATAGCAATCAGCCCCAGCATTTT
V gene: TRBV5-5; clone size: .; D gene: TRBD1; J gene: TRBJ1-5; CDR3 protein: CASRGDSDQPQHF; CDR3 DNA: TGTGCCAGCAGAGGGGACAGCGACCAGCCCCAGCATTTT
V gene: TRBV14; clone size: .; D gene: .; J gene: TRBJ2-7; CDR3 protein: CASSHGHIYEQYF; CDR3 DNA: TGTGCCAGCAGCCACGGACATATCTACGAGCAGTACTTC
V gene: TRBV6-1; clone size: .; D gene: .; J gene: TRBJ1-2; CDR3 protein: CASSENSRYGYTF; CDR3 DNA: TGTGCCAGCAGTGAAAACAGCCGCTATGGCTACACCTTC
V gene: TRBV27; clone size: .; D gene: .; J gene: TRBJ2-7; CDR3 protein: CASSSSPVHEQYF; CDR3 DNA: TGTGCCAGCAGTTCTAGTCCCGTCCACGAGCAGTACTTC
V gene: TRBV29-1; clone size: few; D gene: .; J gene: TRBJ2-3; CDR3 protein: CSVDGGTRRSTDTQYF; CDR3 DNA: TGCAGCGTTGATGGTGGGACTCGGCGCAGCACAGATACGCAGTATTTT
V gene: TRBV6-5; clone size: .; D gene: .; J gene: TRBJ2-7; CDR3 protein: CASHGGDSWYEQYF; CDR3 DNA: TGTGCCAGCCACGGCGGGGACTCCTGGTACGAGCAGTACTTC
V gene: TRBV7-8; clone size: .; D gene: TRBD2; J gene: TRBJ2-1; CDR3 protein: CASSLGRLLAGAYNEQFF; CDR3 DNA: TGTGCCAGCAGCTTAGGTCGCCTACTAGCGGGAGCCTACAATGAGCAGTTCTTC
V gene: TRBV7-2; clone size: .; D gene: TRBD1; J gene: TRBJ2-1; CDR3 protein: CASSLAGQGSRGEQFF; CDR3 DNA: TGTGCCAGCAGCTTAGCGGGACAGGGGAGTCGAGGTGAGCAGTTCTTC
V gene: TRBV27; clone size: .; D gene: .; J gene: TRBJ1-5; CDR3 protein: CASSLWARGNQPQHF; CDR3 DNA: TGTGCCAGCAGTTTATGGGCACGAGGCAATCAGCCCCAGCATTTT
V gene: TRBV18; clone size: .; D gene: TRBD2; J gene: TRBJ2-1; CDR3 protein: CASSLSSGVSYNEQFF; CDR3 DNA: TGTGCCAGCTCGCTCTCTAGCGGGGTCTCCTACAATGAGCAGTTCTTC
V gene: TRBV7-2; clone size: few; D gene: TRBD1; J gene: TRBJ1-5; CDR3 protein: CASRGTGYQPQHF; CDR3 DNA: TGTGCCAGCAGGGGGACAGGGTATCAGCCCCAGCATTTT
V gene: TRBV14; clone size: few; D gene: TRBD2; J gene: TRBJ2-7; CDR3 protein: CASSPVGRVGYEQYF; CDR3 DNA: TGTGCCAGCAGCCCAGTAGGGAGGGTCGGATACGAGCAGTACTTC
V gene: TRBV7-3; clone size: .; D gene: .; J gene: TRBJ2-3; CDR3 protein: CASSPSGAPKGTQYF; CDR3 DNA: TGTGCCAGCAGCCCATCAGGGGCCCCGAAGGGTACGCAGTATTTT
V gene: TRBV30; clone size: .; D gene: .; J gene: TRBJ1-5; CDR3 protein: CAWNQGGGQPQHF; CDR3 DNA: TGTGCCTGGAACCAGGGAGGGGGTCAGCCCCAGCATTTT
V gene: TRBV2; clone size: once; D gene: .; J gene: TRBJ1-6; CDR3 protein: CASSESTQPNSPLHF; CDR3 DNA: TGTGCCAGCAGTGAATCGACACAGCCTAATTCACCCCTCCACTTT
V gene: TRBV7-2; clone size: .; D gene: .; J gene: TRBJ2-1; CDR3 protein: CASTLDSYNEQFF; CDR3 DNA: TGTGCCAGCACCCTCGACAGTTACAATGAGCAGTTCTTC
V gene: TRBV6-5; clone size: .; D gene: TRBD1; J gene: TRBJ1-3; CDR3 protein: CASSYSLTGTGNTIYF; CDR3 DNA: TGTGCCAGCAGTTACTCGCTGACAGGGACTGGAAACACCATATATTTT